A single TCR beta chain is shown here with its context. CDR1 and CDR2 from the germline V gene are GTSNPN and SVGIG (reference sequence). J gave up 4 bases and V 0 bases, and 10 bases lay outside the gene matches. CDR3 length: 18 residues. The sample comes from a study of blood T cell repertoires in COVID-19. Background on the study: PBMCs, B-cell-depleted T cells, or T cells were the source of the cDNA or gDNA that made up the material.

Under the authors' procedure: By means of reference gene primer amplification, nucleated cell counts were estimated. TCRdb keeps only in-frame clones here, not all; method: immunoSEQ multiplex PCR. That table supplies the V and J calls and clone size; D and trimming were determined from the DNA. The repertoire holds under 300,000 clones, with about 86% as singletons. This TCR was recovered from a man aged 60-69 years with acute or convalescent COVID-19. The J gene is TRBJ2-1, the V gene TRBV30; 12 bases align to TRBD2. The sequenced sample was peripheral blood. CDR3 loop: CAWSVHTSGRRLYNEQFF. The CDR3 coding sequence is TGTGCCTGGAGTGTACATACTAGCGGGAGGCGCCTTTACAATGAGCAGTTCTTC.